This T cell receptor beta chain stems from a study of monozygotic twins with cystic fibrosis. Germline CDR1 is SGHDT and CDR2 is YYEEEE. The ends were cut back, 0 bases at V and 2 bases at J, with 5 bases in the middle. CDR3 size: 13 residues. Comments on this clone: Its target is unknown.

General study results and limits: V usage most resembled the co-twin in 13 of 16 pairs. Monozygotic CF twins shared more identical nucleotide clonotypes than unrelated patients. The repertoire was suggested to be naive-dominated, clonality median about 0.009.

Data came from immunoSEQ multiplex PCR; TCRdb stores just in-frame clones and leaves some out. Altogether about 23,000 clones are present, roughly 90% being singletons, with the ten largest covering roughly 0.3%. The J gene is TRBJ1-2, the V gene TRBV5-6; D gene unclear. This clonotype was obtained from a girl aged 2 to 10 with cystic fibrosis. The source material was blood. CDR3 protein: CASSLAENYGYTF. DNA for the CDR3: TGTGCCAGCAGCTTGGCAGAAAACTATGGCTACACCTTC. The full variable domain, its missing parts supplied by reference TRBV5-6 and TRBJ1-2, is DAGVTQSPTHLIKTRGQQVTLRCSPKSGHDTVSWYQQALGQGPQFIFQYYEEEERQRGNFPDRFSGHQFPNYSSELNVNALLLGDSALYLCASSLAENYGYTFGSGTRLTVV.